This T cell receptor (beta chain) stems from a study of OX40 agonist ivuxolimab in advanced cancers. A note on this clone: Its target is unknown.

The study's findings and limits: Expanded clones tended on average to be more numerous among CD8+ T cells than CD4+. Within 6 weeks, CD4+ and CD8+ blood T cells expanded clonally at 0.1 to 3.0 mg/kg. Antigen specificity was not determined for the expanded peripheral T cells.

Exclusion applied to patients with autoimmune disease history or systemic immunosuppression. Assay used: immunoSEQ multiplex PCR; TCRdb lists only in-frame clones, some missing. The table records roughly 34,000 clones, 84% of them present only once. Losses at the gene ends were 0 bases for V and 5 bases for J; bases not matched to a gene: 9. From germline, CDR1 is WSHSY and CDR2 SAAADI. CDR3 length: 16 amino acids. The chain combines TRBV10-2 with TRBJ2-5, with TRBD1 identical over 7 bases. The receptor's source is an adult with an advanced solid tumor such as melanoma, head and neck, liver or kidney cancer. The sequencing here drew on CD4+ or CD8+ T cells sorted from blood, taken in a trial of the OX40 agonist ivuxolimab. This CDR3 reads CASSESGVGGQETQYF. The CDR3, as DNA: TGCGCCAGCAGTGAGTCAGGGGTAGGGGGCCAGGAGACCCAGTACTTC.